Each of the 15 T cell receptor beta chains below was sequenced from the same sample in a study of T cells in Graves' hyperthyroidism and ophthalmopathy (dated by TCRdb to about 2019). The receptor library was made with multiplex PCR. The sequencer was an Illumina HiSeq 2000. Amplification of TCR beta CDR3 regions was carried out from RNA transcripts. For the first round of RT-PCR on the TCR CDR3, the HTBI primer set was used together with the Qiagen OneStep RT-PCR kit. TCRdb itself trimmed the public reads at Q25 with fastp, ran MiXCR and retained productive beta chains. Rows merge per CDR3 protein into single entries with the most common DNA and genes. The sample includes 600,000 to 800,000 distinct CDR3 sequences, with just over 35% observed a single time. Around 31% of the sample comes from the top ten. Sequenced sample: blood. These receptors were collected from a middle-aged woman with Graves' hyperthyroidism.

In this sample, this clonotype turned up many times. In DNA form, the CDR3 reads TGTGCCAGTAGTATGGCTGGGGGCGTTAATTCACCCCTCCACTTT. Its translation is CASSMAGGVNSPLHF. V gene TRBV19 combines with J gene TRBJ1-6; a possible D gene is TRBD1 (6 bases). Looked up from germline, CDR1 is LNHDA and CDR2 is SQIVND (reference sequence). V was pared by 3 bases and J by 6 bases, with 12 bases between. CDR3 length equals 15 residues.

V and J are TRBV7-2 and TRBJ2-2, with D perhaps matching TRBD2 (5 bases). Germline values: CDR1 SGHTA, CDR2 FQGNSA. The CDR3 spans 15 residues. Deletions cut 5 bases from V and 2 bases from J, with 12 bases between. The CDR3 reads CASSPLRANTGELFF. The CDR3 coding sequence is TGTGCCAGCAGCCCCCTGAGGGCTAACACCGGGGAGCTGTTTTTT. Full variable domain (outside the CDR3, taken from reference TRBV7-2 and TRBJ2-2): GAGVSQSPSNKVTEKGKDVELRCDPISGHTALYWYRQSLGQGLEFLIYFQGNSAPDKSGLPSDRFSAERTGGSVSTLTIQRTQQEDSAVYLCASSPLRANTGELFFGEGSRLTVL.

This clonotype was recorded a few times. V and J are TRBV19 and TRBJ1-1; 9 bases align to TRBD1. The CDR3 totals 13 residues. J lost 7 bases, V lost 7 bases, and 7 bases had no gene match. Germline V CDR1 and CDR2: LNHDA, SQIVND (reference sequence). The chain's CDR3 is CASTTGQGVEAFF. CDR3 nucleotide sequence: TGTGCCAGTACCACGGGACAGGGAGTTGAAGCTTTCTTT.

About this clonotype: One end of the junction does not line up with germline, which may come from a read error. The chain recombines TRBV10-2 with TRBJ1-1; D is undetermined. CDR3 size: 13 residues. Germline V gene data show CDR1 as WSHSY and CDR2 as SAAADI. The CDR3 loop reads CASLRREETEAFF. Written as DNA, the CDR3 is TGTGCCAGCTTACGGCGGGAGGAAACTGAAGCTTTCTTT.

The CDR3 DNA follows: TGTGCCAGCAGCTTACGTTTAGGGCGAGTTACCCAATCGAACACCGGGGAGCTGTTTTTT. Encoded protein: CASSLRLGRVTQSNTGELFF. This chain links TRBV5-4 with TRBJ2-2; D remains unclear. CDR3 length: 20 amino acids. Trimming took off 2 bases at V and 0 bases at J, with 23 bases between the two ends. Germline V lookup: CDR1 SGHNT, CDR2 YYREEE (reference sequence).

The J gene is TRBJ2-7, the V gene TRBV10-3; no firm D call. CDR3 length equals 13 residues. CDR1 ENHRY and CDR2 SYGVKD come from the germline V gene. V lost 10 bases and J lost 2, with 15 bases in between. In nucleotides, the CDR3 is TGTGCCAGCTCGGTGCAGGCCGCCTACGAGCAGTACTTC. This sequence encodes CASSVQAAYEQYF.

This clonotype was recorded at least ten times. The V gene is TRBV7-2, the J gene TRBJ1-4, with D perhaps TRBD1 (6 bases). CDR1 is SGHTA and CDR2 is FQGNSA in the germline V gene. This CDR3 is 15 amino acids long. The V end was cut by 0 bases, the J end by 7 bases, with 12 bases between. The CDR3 DNA is TGTGCCAGCAGCTTAGCAGGGGGGCGAGGTGAAAAACTGTTTTTT. This sequence encodes CASSLAGGRGEKLFF.

V gene TRBV4-2 combines with J gene TRBJ1-4; TRBD1 might be the D (6 bases). The CDR3 has 13 residues. The germline V and J ends were trimmed by 2 bases and 10 bases, with 11 bases remaining between them. Germline-derived CDR1 and CDR2 are LGHNA and YNFKEQ. The CDR3 DNA reads TGTGCCAGCAGCCAAACACAGGGTTCAAAACTGTTTTTT. This sequence encodes CASSQTQGSKLFF.

This clonotype was seen a few times. V gene TRBV5-1 combines with J gene TRBJ1-2; the match to TRBD1 covers 9 bases. Looked up from germline, CDR1 is SGHRS and CDR2 is YFSETQ. Unmatched junction bases numbered 4, after V lost 4 bases and J lost 0 bases. The CDR3 is made up of 15 amino acids. The chain's CDR3 is CASSPGQGPNYGYTF. DNA for the CDR3: TGCGCCAGCAGCCCGGGACAGGGCCCTAACTATGGCTACACCTTC.

This clonotype has a count of ten or more. The CDR3 loop reads CSAAYRGQLLETQYF. Written as DNA, the CDR3 is TGCAGCGCGGCATACAGGGGTCAGTTGTTAGAGACCCAGTACTTC. This chain links TRBV29-1 with TRBJ2-5, with 7 nucleotides matching TRBD1. The germline V gene encodes CDR1 SQVTM and CDR2 ANQGSEA. The V and J ends lost 7 bases and 4 bases, in that order; junction bases with no gene match: 15. CDR3 length equals 15 residues.

The chain joins TRBV2 to TRBJ2-5; 10 bases align to TRBD1. Per the germline V gene, CDR1 is SNHLY and CDR2 is FYNNEI. This CDR3 is built from 15 residues. V lost 6 bases and J lost 7; bases outside the gene matches: 11. CDR3 nucleotides: TGTGCCAGCAGCCTGACCCCCGGGACAGGGGCGACCCAGTACTTC. Translating it yields CASSLTPGTGATQYF.

This chain connects TRBV7-9 to TRBJ2-2; the match to TRBD2 covers 10 bases. The CDR3 has 17 residues. CDR1 SEHNR and CDR2 FQNEAQ come from the germline V gene (reference sequence). J was trimmed by 2 bases and V by 2 bases; bases with no gene match: 5. This CDR3 reads CASSLFSGGVNTGELFF. The CDR3 region has the DNA TGTGCCAGCAGCTTATTCAGCGGGGGGGTAAACACCGGGGAGCTGTTTTTT.

In regard to this clonotype: Possible read error: a much larger clone is one base away. The rearrangement joins TRBV5-5 to TRBJ2-6; no clear D. This CDR3 spans 11 amino acids. Per germline, CDR1 SGHKS and CDR2 YYEKEE (reference sequence). In DNA, the CDR3 is TGTGCCGGCAGCTTTACCAACGTCCTGACTTTC. It translates to CAGSFTNVLTF.

The table lists this clonotype with a few counts. V is TRBV10-3 and J is TRBJ1-1; 8 bases agree with TRBD1. The CDR3 length is 14 residues. Germline CDR1 is ENHRY and CDR2 is SYGVKD. V was pared by 5 bases and J by 0 bases, with 2 bases of the junction left unmatched. The CDR3 sequence is CAISLQGVNTEAFF. CDR3 coding DNA: TGTGCCATCAGTTTACAGGGGGTGAACACTGAAGCTTTCTTT.

This clonotype appeared a few times. The rearrangement links TRBV29-1 to TRBJ2-3; 9 bases match TRBD1. The V and J ends lost 6 bases and 3 bases, in that order; junction bases with no gene match: 4. This CDR3 spans 13 amino acids. Per the germline V gene, CDR1 is SQVTM and CDR2 is ANQGSEA. The CDR3 spells CSVRDRVTDTQYF. The CDR3, as DNA: TGCAGCGTCCGGGACAGGGTGACAGATACGCAGTATTTT.